These 30 T cell receptor beta chains originate from one sample sequenced in a study of blood T cells in healthy people across ages. A J-beta primer mix and a sample-barcoded 5' primer were used in a second PCR of roughly 7 to 12 cycles. MiXCR was run by TCRdb on the 5' RACE reads, yielding one entry per CDR3 protein. The sample consists of about 1,400,000 distinct CDR3 sequences, approximately 38% of them appearing once. Sequencing was done on a sample of blood. The receptors here all came from a woman younger than 35 in good health.

The rearrangement uses TRBV4-1 and TRBJ2-5; TRBD2 might be the D (5 bases). There are 14 residues in the CDR3. Between the trimmed V and J ends, which lost 4 bases and 2 bases, there was a span of 11 bases. CDR1 MGHRA and CDR2 YSYEKL come from the germline V gene. CDR3 coding DNA: TGCGCCAGCAGCCTGCGGGTCGCTCAAGAGACCCAGTACTTC. It translates to CASSLRVAQETQYF.

This clonotype was seen a handful of times. This chain links TRBV20-1 with TRBJ2-4; no definite D call. The J call may be incorrect, as the DNA end agrees better with TRBJ2-7. Germline V gene lookup returns CDR1 DFQATT and CDR2 SNEGSKA (reference sequence). CDR3 size: 14 residues. In nucleotides, the CDR3 is TGCAGTGCCGTACCCTTGGCAGGAACCTACGAGCAGTACTTC. It is translated as CSAVPLAGTYEQYF.

This clonotype was observed a single time. The chain carries TRBV5-4 and TRBJ1-2, with D maybe TRBD1 (6 bases). Per the germline V gene, CDR1 is SGHNT and CDR2 is YYREEE (reference sequence). The CDR3 is 14 residues long. V shed 4 bases and J shed 4 bases, with 14 bases lying between them. The CDR3, as DNA: TGTGCCAGCAGCCACAGGGAAACGAGCTATGGCTACACCTTC. Translated: CASSHRETSYGYTF.

The V call is TRBV7-3, the J call TRBJ2-3, with a weak D call TRBD2 (5 bases). Germline-derived CDR1 and CDR2 are SGHTA and FQGTGA. Deletions cut 0 bases from V and 6 bases from J, with 10 bases between. The CDR3 spans 14 residues. The chain's CDR3 is CASSLTPGLDTQYF. CDR3 nucleotide sequence: TGTGCCAGCAGCTTAACCCCCGGACTTGATACGCAGTATTTT.

This clonotype was detected a few times. The chain links TRBV20-1 to TRBJ2-3, with a possible D match to TRBD2 (6 bases). The germline V and J ends were trimmed by 1 base and 1 base, with 12 bases remaining between them. Germline CDR1 and CDR2: DFQATT and SNEGSKA (reference sequence). This CDR3 comprises 15 residues. Written as DNA, the CDR3 is TGCAGTGCTAGAGTCAGCGGGCGACGCACAGATACGCAGTATTTT. Translation: CSARVSGRRTDTQYF.

The sample holds a few counts of this clonotype. The chain combines TRBV20-1 with TRBJ2-7; 8 bases fit TRBD1. The CDR3 consists of 15 residues. Germline CDR1 DFQATT, CDR2 SNEGSKA (reference sequence). V was clipped by 2 bases and J by 2 bases; unmatched bases: 8. This chain's CDR3 is CSARQDRDLTYEQYF. The CDR3 DNA is TGCAGTGCTAGACAGGACAGGGACTTAACCTACGAGCAGTACTTC.

This clonotype was recorded a few times. The rearrangement joins TRBV20-1 to TRBJ2-7, with 8 bases lining up with TRBD2. Germline V gene data show CDR1 as DFQATT and CDR2 as SNEGSKA (reference sequence). This CDR3 has 14 residues. V lost 6 bases to trimming and J lost 5 bases; unmatched junction nucleotides: 12. The DNA of the CDR3 is TGCAGTGCGCAGACTAGCGCCTCTTCCCACGAGCAGTACTTC. Translation gives CSAQTSASSHEQYF.

This clonotype was seen many times. The genes are TRBV9 and TRBJ2-3, with 7 bases lining up with TRBD2. The CDR3 runs 17 residues. The germline V gene encodes CDR1 SGDLS and CDR2 YYNGEE. V lost 4 bases, J lost 2 bases, and 13 bases stayed unmatched. This chain's CDR3 is CASSPFGRIPNTDTQYF. The CDR3 nucleotides are TGTGCCAGCAGCCCCTTCGGGAGGATCCCAAACACAGATACGCAGTATTTT.

The chain joins TRBV9 to TRBJ1-4; 10 bases agree with TRBD1. The CDR3 is 15 amino acids. Germline V CDR1 and CDR2: SGDLS, YYNGEE. J gave up 6 bases and V 3 bases, and 5 bases lay outside the gene matches. The CDR3 region has the DNA TGTGCCAGCAGCGCTGGGACAGGGGAATATGAAAAACTGTTTTTT. This translates into CASSAGTGEYEKLFF. The full variable domain, completed using reference TRBV9 and TRBJ1-4, is DSGVTQTPKHLITATGQRVTLRCSPRSGDLSVYWYQQSLDQGLQFLIQYYNGEERAKGNILERFSAQQFPDLHSELNLSSLELGDSALYFCASSAGTGEYEKLFFGSGTQLSVL.

This chain connects TRBV7-9 to TRBJ2-7; possible D gene TRBD1, 6 bases. The germline V gene has CDR1 SEHNR and CDR2 FQNEAQ (reference sequence). This CDR3 has 15 amino acids. V was pared by 5 bases and J by 2 bases, with 16 bases between. The CDR3 bases are TGTGCCAGCAGCGGACGACAGGAACTCACCTACGAGCAGTACTTC. It codes for CASSGRQELTYEQYF.

This clonotype has a handful of counts. The J gene is TRBJ2-7, the V gene TRBV27; D is unresolved. The V gene lost 5 bases and the J gene lost 3 bases, with 11 bases spanning the gap. This CDR3 is 13 amino acids long. Germline V gene lookup returns CDR1 MNHEY and CDR2 SMNVEV (reference sequence). The CDR3 region is CASSQNLGYEQYF. As DNA, the CDR3 is TGTGCCAGCAGTCAAAACCTCGGCTACGAGCAGTACTTC.

This rearrangement joins TRBV25-1 to TRBJ2-1, with D possibly being TRBD2 (6 bases). Trimming pared 4 bases from V and 6 bases from J, leaving 13 bases between. Germline V CDR1 and CDR2: MGHDK, SYGVNS. There are 14 residues in the CDR3. CDR3: CASSVPGLTNEQFF. The DNA of the CDR3 is TGTGCCAGCAGTGTACCCGGACTAACCAATGAGCAGTTCTTC.

This clonotype was seen a few times. V gene TRBV29-1 combines with J gene TRBJ2-1; TRBD2 matches 11 bases. The CDR3 runs to 16 residues. J gave up 4 bases and V 8 bases, and 13 bases lay outside the gene matches. Germline-derived CDR1 and CDR2 are SQVTM and ANQGSEA. This CDR3 reads CSPEGPGTSGYNEQFF. CDR3 bases: TGCAGCCCCGAGGGGCCCGGGACTAGCGGATACAATGAGCAGTTCTTC.

This clonotype was counted only a few times. J is TRBJ2-3 and V is TRBV29-1, with D unclear. CDR1 is SQVTM and CDR2 is ANQGSEA in the germline V gene. The length of the CDR3 is 13 residues. Trimming removed 7 bases from V and 2 bases from J, with 13 bases in between. The CDR3 protein is CSARPGNTDTQYF. CDR3 nucleotides: TGCAGCGCCAGACCGGGTAACACAGATACGCAGTATTTT.

This chain uses TRBV5-1 with TRBJ2-4; 8 bases map to TRBD1. This CDR3 region has 16 residues. CDR1 is SGHRS, CDR2 YFSETQ, per germline. V trimming: 4 bases; J trimming: 1 base; junction bases outside the gene matches: 7. CDR3: CASSPTGGLAKNIQYF. CDR3 nucleotide sequence: TGCGCCAGCAGCCCTACAGGGGGTCTGGCCAAAAACATTCAGTACTTC.

The chain uses TRBV5-1 and TRBJ1-1; D might be TRBD1 (5 bases). The germline gives CDR1 SGHRS, CDR2 YFSETQ. CDR3 length: 13 residues. V was clipped by 2 bases and J by 6 bases, with 11 bases between them. DNA for the CDR3: TGCGCCAGCAGCTTTGGTGGGGGGGCTGAAGCTTTCTTT. Translating it yields CASSFGGGAEAFF.

The chain has TRBV7-9 and TRBJ1-1, with TRBD1 matching 8 bases. After removal of 7 bases from V and 1 base from J, the junction contained 14 bases not matched to a gene. Germline loops: CDR1 SEHNR, CDR2 FQNEAQ (reference sequence). The CDR3 has 17 residues. CDR3 sequence (DNA): TGTGCCAGCATTCCAGAAAACAGGGGGACCGGGAACACTGAAGCTTTCTTT. Protein: CASIPENRGTGNTEAFF.

This clonotype was counted between two and nine times. The chain links TRBV5-1 to TRBJ2-3; a possible D gene is TRBD1 (5 bases). V lost 1 base, J lost 0 bases, and 9 bases lay in between. This CDR3 has 15 amino acids. Germline V gene data show CDR1 as SGHRS and CDR2 as YFSETQ. The DNA of the CDR3 is TGCGCCAGCAGCTTGCAGACAGCTAGCACAGATACGCAGTATTTT. Its translation: CASSLQTASTDTQYF. The entire variable domain, with the rest obtained from reference TRBV5-1 and TRBJ2-3, is as follows: KAGVTQTPRYLIKTRGQQVTLSCSPISGHRSVSWYQQTPGQGLQFLFEYFSETQRNKGNFPGRFSGRQFSNSRSEMNVSTLELGDSALYLCASSLQTASTDTQYFGPGTRLTVL.

The J gene is TRBJ2-1, the V gene TRBV12-3 or TRBV12-4; 14 bases fit TRBD2. V was clipped by 4 bases and J by 6 bases; unmatched bases: 8. The CDR3 length is 17 residues. This chain's CDR3 is CASSSGRTSGGTNEQFF. CDR3 DNA sequence: TGTGCCAGCAGTTCCGGAAGGACTAGCGGGGGGACCAATGAGCAGTTCTTC.

The chain employs TRBV29-1 and TRBJ1-1, with 12 bases that match TRBD1. J lost 4 bases, V lost 2 bases, and 5 bases had no gene match. Germline V CDR1 and CDR2: SQVTM, ANQGSEA. The CDR3 spans 15 residues. CDR3 residues: CSVEWDRGRGTEAFF. In DNA, the CDR3 is TGCAGCGTTGAATGGGACAGGGGGCGAGGCACTGAAGCTTTCTTT.

V and J are TRBV7-9 and TRBJ2-3, with a possible D match to TRBD1 (7 bases). V was clipped by 5 bases and J by 4 bases, with 28 bases between them. The CDR3 sequence is 19 residues long. CDR1 is SEHNR, CDR2 FQNEAQ, per germline (reference sequence). CDR3 DNA sequence: TGTGCCAGCAGCCACAGGGGCCAGGGTCCCCGGGGAGGAGCAGATACGCAGTATTTT. Its translation: CASSHRGQGPRGGADTQYF.

The genes are TRBV12-3 or TRBV12-4 and TRBJ2-7; D is ambiguous. Trimming took 0 bases from V and 2 from J, leaving 8 bases between them. The CDR3 loop spans 14 amino acids. The CDR3 coding sequence is TGTGCCAGCAGTTTAGCTAGCAGACCCTACGAGCAGTACTTC. It yields the protein CASSLASRPYEQYF.

As for this clonotype: A read error may explain this, as a much larger clone is one base away. The chain couples TRBV4-2 to TRBJ2-5; 8 bases line up with TRBD2. With V trimmed by 0 bases and J by 11 bases, 14 bases remained unmatched. Germline V gene lookup returns CDR1 LGHNA and CDR2 YNFKEQ. The CDR3 totals 16 residues. The CDR3 is CASSQEPVAGLAEQYF. The CDR3 bases are TGTGCCAGCAGCCAAGAGCCGGTAGCGGGATTGGCTGAGCAGTACTTC.

This clonotype was counted only a few times. J is TRBJ2-7 and V is TRBV7-9; TRBD2 agrees at 7 bases. Germline values: CDR1 SEHNR, CDR2 FQNEAQ (reference sequence). Losses at the gene ends were 1 base for V and 3 bases for J; bases not matched to a gene: 9. CDR3 length equals 16 residues. The CDR3 here is CASSLDGLAVNYEQYF. The CDR3 DNA reads TGTGCCAGCAGCTTAGACGGGCTAGCGGTGAACTACGAGCAGTACTTC.

The chain carries TRBV24-1 and TRBJ2-7; D ambiguous. V was clipped by 6 bases and J by 1 base, with 9 bases between them. The germline gives CDR1 KGHDR, CDR2 SFDVKD. The CDR3 has 13 residues. Written as DNA, the CDR3 is TGTGCCACCAGTAGTGAGCTATCCTACGAGCAGTACTTC. Translated: CATSSELSYEQYF.

This sequence joins TRBV4-2 and TRBJ2-7; 10 nucleotides line up with TRBD1. V was clipped by 5 bases and J by 6 bases; unmatched bases: 7. The CDR3 length is 14 residues. The germline V gene has CDR1 LGHNA and CDR2 YNFKEQ. CDR3 amino acids: CASSSTGTGVEQYF. The CDR3 bases are TGTGCCAGCAGCTCAACCGGGACAGGGGTCGAGCAGTACTTC.

On this clonotype: Germline and junction disagree at one end, which may indicate a read error. DNA of the CDR3: TGTGACAGCAGGCCCCGGGACCATGAAGGGGATTCCTACGAGCAGTACTTC. Its translation is CDSRPRDHEGDSYEQYF. This chain connects TRBV6-6 to TRBJ2-7; D might be TRBD1 or TRBD2, each matching 5 bases. The CDR3 runs to 17 residues. Germline V gene sequence: CDR1 MNHNY, CDR2 SVGAGI (reference sequence).

This clonotype was seen more than once but under ten times. V gene TRBV9 combines with J gene TRBJ2-1; 8 bases line up with TRBD1. After removal of 0 bases from V and 4 bases from J, the junction contained 12 bases not matched to a gene. The CDR3 consists of 18 residues. Germline V gene lookup returns CDR1 SGDLS and CDR2 YYNGEE. DNA for the CDR3: TGTGCCAGCAGCGTAGAGGCAGGGGGCCCCATACGATACAATGAGCAGTTCTTC. This translates into CASSVEAGGPIRYNEQFF.

In this sample, this clonotype turned up a few times. V is TRBV2 and J is TRBJ2-4; 10 bases are a match to TRBD2. Trimming took 2 bases from V and 4 from J; bases not matched to a gene: 2. The CDR3 sequence is 15 residues long. CDR1 and CDR2 (germline): SNHLY, FYNNEI. In DNA form, the CDR3 reads TGTGCCAGCAGTGAAAGCGGGAGGGCAAAAAACATTCAGTACTTC. Protein sequence: CASSESGRAKNIQYF. The full variable domain, with the rest looked up from reference TRBV2 and TRBJ2-4, is EPEVTQTPSHQVTQMGQEVILRCVPISNHLYFYWYRQILGQKVEFLVSFYNNEISEKSEIFDDQFSVERPDGSNFTLKIRSTKLEDSAMYFCASSESGRAKNIQYFGAGTRLSVL.

In its sample, this clonotype was seen a few times. This chain connects TRBV12-3 or TRBV12-4 to TRBJ2-1; 9 nucleotides align to TRBD2. The CDR3 contains 18 residues. J gave up 7 bases and V 2 bases, and 15 bases lay outside the gene matches. This chain's CDR3 is CASSLTSGGRTGGNEQFF. The CDR3 bases are TGTGCCAGCAGTTTAACGAGCGGGGGGCGGACCGGGGGGAATGAGCAGTTCTTC.